This T cell receptor (beta chain) was documented in a study of radiotherapy plus CTLA-4 blockade in lung cancer. Study-wide background: Patients showed objective responses in 18% of cases and disease control in under 40%.

Findings and caveats of the study: Response, reportedly, was best predicted by interferon-beta along with early blood T cell clone dynamics. Some TCR clones had been derived from tumors. These clones expanded in peripheral blood after radiotherapy plus ipilimumab.

Treatment of patients with chemo-refractory metastatic non-small-cell lung cancer consisted of focal radiation plus CTLA-4 blockade with ipilimumab. Regarding this clone: Antigen specificity is unknown.

The trim removed 3 bases at V and 6 bases at J, leaving 2 bases unmatched. The length of the CDR3 is 13 residues. Germline V CDR1 and CDR2: KGHSH, LQKENI. Using immunoSEQ multiplex PCR, the repertoire was profiled, and TCRdb retains in-frame clones only, with some absent. The table shows around 70,000 clones, with about four fifths occurring only once. Here the sequenced sample was peripheral blood, taken from a patient treated with radiotherapy plus ipilimumab. The clonotype originates from a human donor with non-small cell lung cancer who had a partial response to radiotherapy plus ipilimumab. The chain combines TRBV18 with TRBJ1-2; TRBD1 matches at 9 bases. CDR3 bases: TGTGCCAGCTCACCGACAGGGGGGAATGGCTACACCTTC. Translating gives CASSPTGGNGYTF.